Each of the 16 T cell receptor beta chains below was sequenced from the same sample in a study of blood T cells in healthy people across ages. Primers used in a second PCR of about 7 to 11 cycles were a sample-barcoded 5' primer and a J-beta primer mix. In TCRdb, the 5' RACE reads were re-called with MiXCR into one record per CDR3 protein. The sample carries about 970,000 distinct CDR3 sequences, roughly half recorded once. Sequenced sample: blood. Receptor source: a woman between 55 and 75 years old in good health.

This clonotype was counted only a few times. V usage is TRBV12-3 or TRBV12-4 and J usage is TRBJ2-5; TRBD2 matches 9 bases. V was clipped by 7 bases and J by 2 bases; unmatched bases: 11. CDR3 length equals 16 residues. DNA for the CDR3: TGTGCCAGCACCCTGGGGGGAGCGGGAGGACAAGAGACCCAGTACTTC. This encodes CASTLGGAGGQETQYF.

This sequence joins TRBV20-1 and TRBJ2-4; 10 bases fit TRBD1. This CDR3 is 17 amino acids long. V dropped 6 bases and J dropped 2; count of bases not matched to a gene: 13. The V gene's germline CDR1 is DFQATT and CDR2 SNEGSKA (reference sequence). The CDR3 DNA reads TGCAGTGCCGCGACACGTCGACAGGGGGCAACCAAAAACATTCAGTACTTC. This sequence encodes CSAATRRQGATKNIQYF.

Concerning this clonotype: This may stem from a read error, because a much larger clone lies one nucleotide away. The rearrangement links TRBV29-1 to TRBJ2-3; D may be TRBD2 (6 bases). CDR1 SQVTM and CDR2 ANQGSEA come from the germline V gene. The CDR3 is 14 residues long. The CDR3 coding sequence is TGCAGCGTTACAACGGGACTTCCCCAAGATACGCAGGATTTT. Residues: CSVTTGLPQDTQDF.

The V and J genes are TRBV20-1 and TRBJ2-3; D may be TRBD2 (6 bases). The CDR3 length is 11 residues. Germline CDR1 is DFQATT and CDR2 is SNEGSKA (reference sequence). CDR3 sequence: CRGGDLDTQYF. The CDR3 bases are TGCAGAGGAGGGGATCTGGATACGCAGTATTTT.

The chain couples TRBV6-6 to TRBJ2-1; TRBD2 matches 7 bases. J lost 8 bases, V lost 5 bases, and 12 bases had no gene match. Germline V lookup: CDR1 MNHNY, CDR2 SVGAGI (reference sequence). The CDR3 spans 15 residues. CDR3 DNA: TGTGCCAGCAGTGACCCGGCGGGAGTAGGTGATGAGCAGTTCTTC. The encoded protein is CASSDPAGVGDEQFF.

Only a few counts were recorded for this clonotype. The gene calls are TRBV2 and TRBJ2-1; 9 bases agree with TRBD1. V gave up 6 bases and J gave up 2 bases; unmatched junction bases: 5. Germline V CDR1 and CDR2: SNHLY, FYNNEI. The CDR3 is 15 amino acids. The CDR3 loop reads CASSPGTGPYNEQFF. The CDR3 DNA follows: TGTGCCAGCAGCCCCGGGACAGGGCCCTACAATGAGCAGTTCTTC.

This clonotype was seen a handful of times. V and J are TRBV29-1 and TRBJ2-7; D not certain. Between the trimmed V and J ends, which lost 7 bases and 7 bases, there was a span of 14 bases. The CDR3 is 11 residues long. Germline V gene data show CDR1 as SQVTM and CDR2 as ANQGSEA. The CDR3 DNA follows: TGCAGCGCCCTGATTCAGGTAGAGCAGTACTTC. It is translated as CSALIQVEQYF.

The chain joins TRBV7-2 to TRBJ2-5; TRBD2 matches 9 bases. This CDR3 spans 12 amino acids. Trimming cost V 5 bases and J 10 bases; bases outside gene matches: 5. Germline V gene lookup returns CDR1 SGHTA and CDR2 FQGNSA. The DNA of the CDR3 is TGTGCCAGCAGCCTGTCTAGCGGGAACCAGTACTTC. Its protein product is CASSLSSGNQYF.

The sample holds many counts of this clonotype. This chain uses TRBV29-1 with TRBJ2-7; 9 bases are shared with TRBD1. Trimming cost V 7 bases and J 4 bases; bases outside gene matches: 8. From germline, CDR1 is SQVTM and CDR2 ANQGSEA. The CDR3 is 13 residues long. DNA of the CDR3: TGCAGCGCGGAGGGGGACAGGGAGTACGAGCAGTACTTC. Amino acids: CSAEGDREYEQYF.

The V call is TRBV19, the J call TRBJ2-1; unclear D gene. CDR3 length equals 12 residues. Germline V gives CDR1 LNHDA, CDR2 SQIVND (reference sequence). Trimming removed 3 bases from V and 15 bases from J, with 15 bases in between. CDR3 residues: CASSINQGWRFF. The CDR3 coding sequence is TGTGCCAGTAGTATTAATCAAGGTTGGAGGTTCTTC.

The J gene is TRBJ1-5, the V gene TRBV20-1, with 10 bases aligning to TRBD1. The V gene end was trimmed by 6 bases and the J gene end by 6 bases; junction bases not matched to a gene: 11. This CDR3 comprises 15 residues. Germline V CDR1 and CDR2: DFQATT, SNEGSKA (reference sequence). Here the CDR3 reads CSAPLTGQGSQPQHF. The CDR3 coding sequence is TGCAGTGCCCCGCTAACGGGACAGGGGTCTCAGCCCCAGCATTTT.

V is TRBV4-3 and J is TRBJ2-7, with 10 bases identical to TRBD2. This CDR3 has 15 amino acids. The germline V gene has CDR1 LGHNA and CDR2 YSLEER. J lost 4 bases, V lost 0 bases, and 3 bases had no gene match. The CDR3 protein is CASSQDLAGDYEQYF. As DNA, the CDR3 is TGCGCCAGCAGCCAAGATCTAGCGGGAGATTACGAGCAGTACTTC.

This clonotype was picked up many times. The chain has TRBV29-1 and TRBJ2-5; unclear D gene. V was clipped by 1 base and J by 1 base, with 7 bases between them. This CDR3 is built from 13 residues. Germline V lookup: CDR1 SQVTM, CDR2 ANQGSEA. The CDR3, as DNA: TGCAGCGTTGAAGTGTACCGCCAAGAGACCCAGTACTTC. The encoded protein is CSVEVYRQETQYF.

This chain links TRBV7-9 with TRBJ2-7; no definite D call. Trimming removed 3 bases at V and 7 bases at J, with 16 bases between. The CDR3 length is 14 residues. Germline loops: CDR1 SEHNR, CDR2 FQNEAQ (reference sequence). Written as DNA, the CDR3 is TGTGCCAGCAGCTTGGCAGTTGGGTACAATGAGCAGTACTTC. Amino acid sequence: CASSLAVGYNEQYF.

V gene TRBV6-6 combines with J gene TRBJ2-1, with D perhaps TRBD2 (6 bases). The CDR3 is 13 amino acids. Trimming cost V 8 bases and J 9 bases, with 17 bases left between them. Germline loops: CDR1 MNHNY, CDR2 SVGAGI (reference sequence). CDR3 region: CASSLAGLFEQFF. The CDR3 DNA reads TGTGCCAGCTCCTTGGCGGGACTTTTTGAGCAGTTCTTC.

This chain joins TRBV27 and TRBJ1-6, with D maybe TRBD1 (6 bases). V lost 8 bases to trimming and J lost 7 bases, with 18 bases between them. Germline values: CDR1 MNHEY, CDR2 SMNVEV (reference sequence). This CDR3 comprises 15 residues. CDR3 nucleotides: TGTGCCAGCTGTAATCGTGGAGGGGGGAATTCACCCCTCCACTTT. The encoded protein is CASCNRGGGNSPLHF.